This entry lists 13 T cell receptor beta chains sequenced from one sample in a study of blood T cells in healthy people across ages. Alongside a J-beta primer mix, a sample-barcoded 5' primer served in a second PCR lasting 7 to 11 cycles. Each CDR3 protein is one row after TCRdb ran MiXCR on the 5' RACE reads. The table has 1.5 million to 2 million distinct CDR3 sequences, roughly 27% seen once. Sequenced sample: blood. The receptors derive from a woman in her twenties or thirties in good health.

At least ten counts were recorded for this clonotype. The V gene is TRBV6-2 or TRBV6-3, the J gene TRBJ2-7; 7 bases line up with TRBD1. Losses at the gene ends were 5 bases for V and 3 bases for J; bases not matched to a gene: 7. The germline V gene encodes CDR1 MNHEY and CDR2 SVGEGT. This CDR3 is 14 amino acids long. CDR3 nucleotides: TGTGCCAGCAGTAAGTGGACAGGATACTACGAGCAGTACTTC. This encodes CASSKWTGYYEQYF.

This clonotype was seen many times. The J gene is TRBJ2-4, the V gene TRBV12-3 or TRBV12-4; 8 bases line up with TRBD1. This CDR3 is built from 13 residues. V lost 5 bases to trimming and J lost 8 bases; unmatched junction nucleotides: 5. The CDR3 nucleotides read TGTGCCAGCAGTCTGGACAGGGCCCACATTCAGTACTTC. Translated: CASSLDRAHIQYF.

V is TRBV20-1 and J is TRBJ1-3, with D uncertain. The CDR3 sequence is 14 residues long. Trimming removed 0 bases at V and 0 bases at J, with 6 bases between. Germline V CDR1 and CDR2: DFQATT, SNEGSKA (reference sequence). CDR3 coding DNA: TGCAGTGCTAGAGATCCTAGCTCTGGAAACACCATATATTTT. Amino acids: CSARDPSSGNTIYF.

In this sample, this clonotype turned up a few times. The chain joins TRBV20-1 to TRBJ2-1; 8 positions agree with TRBD1. Germline V gives CDR1 DFQATT, CDR2 SNEGSKA (reference sequence). V gave up 5 bases and J gave up 5 bases; unmatched junction bases: 11. CDR3 size: 15 residues. CDR3 region: CSAPPARTGNNEQFF. The CDR3 DNA reads TGCAGTGCTCCCCCGGCCCGGACAGGGAACAATGAGCAGTTCTTC.

This clonotype was detected only a few times. The chain carries TRBV7-2 and TRBJ2-4, with 11 nucleotides matching TRBD2. V was pared by 5 bases and J by 13 bases, with 16 bases of the junction left unmatched. This CDR3 is 16 amino acids long. CDR1 and CDR2 from the germline V gene are SGHTA and FQGNSA. The CDR3 bases are TGTGCCAGCAGCCTTGGGACTAGCGGAGACCTTACGAAGCAGTACTTC. This sequence encodes CASSLGTSGDLTKQYF.

The gene calls are TRBV30 and TRBJ2-7; possible D gene TRBD1, 5 bases. The CDR3 has 11 residues. Trimming removed 7 bases from V and 7 bases from J, with 14 bases in between. CDR1 is GTSNPN, CDR2 SVGIG, per germline (reference sequence). The CDR3 nucleotides are TGTGCCTTCACGACAGCCTGGGAGCAGTACTTC. Translated, it gives CAFTTAWEQYF. Based on the CDR3 plus reference TRBV30 and TRBJ2-7, the full variable domain is SQTIHQWPATLVQPVGSPLSLECTVEGTSNPNLYWYRQAAGRGLQLLFYSVGIGQISSEVPQNLSASRPQDRQFILSSKKLLLSDSGFYLCAFTTAWEQYFGPGTRLTVT.

Notes on this clonotype: Given a much more abundant clone one base away, this may be a read error. The chain's CDR3 is CASSDSWQVPYEQYF. The CDR3 nucleotides are TGTGCCAGCAGTGACTCGTGGCAGGTCCCCTACGAGCAGTACTTC. This chain connects TRBV6-4 to TRBJ2-7, with D unresolved. The germline gives CDR1 MRHNA, CDR2 SNTAGT. The CDR3 extends over 15 amino acids. Between the trimmed V and J ends, which lost 0 bases and 2 bases, there was a span of 11 bases.

V gene TRBV11-2 combines with J gene TRBJ1-6, with D possibly being TRBD1 (5 bases). The CDR3 contains 17 residues. CDR1 is SGHAT and CDR2 is FQNNGV in the germline V gene. V was pared by 0 bases and J by 10 bases, with 19 bases between. CDR3 residues: CASSLDRYEARGSPLHF. The CDR3, as DNA: TGTGCCAGCAGCTTAGATCGGTACGAGGCTCGGGGCTCACCCCTCCACTTT.

There are many counts of this clonotype. Germline is not matched at one junction end, which may reflect a read error. The rearrangement joins TRBV7-2 to TRBJ2-5; 8 bases match TRBD2. The CDR3 length is 15 residues. CDR1 is SGHTA and CDR2 is FQGNSA in the germline V gene. CDR3 DNA sequence: TGTGCCAGCAGCTCCCCACAGCGGGAGCTGGAGACTCAGTACTTC. Translation: CASSSPQRELETQYF.

There are many counts of this clonotype. This chain's CDR3 is CASSLDEALSSYEQYF. CDR3 bases: TGTGCCAGCAGCTTAGATGAGGCCCTAAGCTCCTACGAGCAGTACTTC. The genes are TRBV11-2 and TRBJ2-7; D is unresolved. This CDR3 comprises 16 residues. Germline assignment: CDR1 SGHAT and CDR2 FQNNGV. Trimming left V 0 bases short and J 0 bases short, with 12 bases between.

This clonotype was observed many times. One end of the junction varies from germline; a read error may be responsible. The chain combines TRBV4-1 with TRBJ2-5, with 8 positions matching TRBD2. CDR3 length: 13 amino acids. Germline CDR1 reads MGHRA; CDR2 reads YSYEKL. CDR3 sequence reads: CASSQQRGETQYF. Written as DNA, the CDR3 is TGTGCCAGCAGCCAACAGCGGGGGGAGACCCAGTACTTC.

The chain uses TRBV12-3 or TRBV12-4 and TRBJ1-6; D is unclear. The CDR3 contains 16 residues. Between the trimmed V and J ends, which lost 6 bases and 6 bases, there was a span of 18 bases. The CDR3: CASSRQTTRTNSPLHF. Written as DNA, the CDR3 is TGTGCCAGCAGCCGTCAAACGACAAGGACTAATTCACCCCTCCACTTT.

This clonotype was observed a few times. Written as DNA, the CDR3 is TGTGCCAGTAGGGCAAATGGACACCGGGGGGACTATGGCTACACCTTC. Its protein is CASRANGHRGDYGYTF. The V call is TRBV19, the J call TRBJ1-2; D perhaps matches TRBD1 (5 bases). The CDR3 totals 16 residues. Trimming took off 6 bases at V and 3 bases at J, with 20 bases between the two ends. Germline values: CDR1 LNHDA, CDR2 SQIVND (reference sequence).